This T cell receptor (beta chain) was identified in a study of OX40 agonist ivuxolimab in advanced cancers. V lost 7 bases to trimming and J lost 0 bases, with 15 bases between them. The CDR3 covers 15 residues. CDR1 is SNHLY, CDR2 FYNNEI, per germline. TCRdb keeps only in-frame clones here, not all; method: immunoSEQ multiplex PCR. The sample holds roughly 40,000 clones; about 90% are singletons and the top ten take roughly 19%. Sequencing used CD4+ or CD8+ T cells sorted from blood, obtained in a trial of the OX40 agonist ivuxolimab. This sequence originates from an adult with an advanced solid tumor such as melanoma, head and neck, liver or kidney cancer. The chain employs TRBV2 and TRBJ2-5; tentatively, D is TRBD2 (6 bases). CDR3 sequence reads: CASIRDLEYQETQYF. The CDR3 DNA sequence: TGTGCCAGCATCCGGGACTTAGAGTACCAAGAGACCCAGTACTTC.